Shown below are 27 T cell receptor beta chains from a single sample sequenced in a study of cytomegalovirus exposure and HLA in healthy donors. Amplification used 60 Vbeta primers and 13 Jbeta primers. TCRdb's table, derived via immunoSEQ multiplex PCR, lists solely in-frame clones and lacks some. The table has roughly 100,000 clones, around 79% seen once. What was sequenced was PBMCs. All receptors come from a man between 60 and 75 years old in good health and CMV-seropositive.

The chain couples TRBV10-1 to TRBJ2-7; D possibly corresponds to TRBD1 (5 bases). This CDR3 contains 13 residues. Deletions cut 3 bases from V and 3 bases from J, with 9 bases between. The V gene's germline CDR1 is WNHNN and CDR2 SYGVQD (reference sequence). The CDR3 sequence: CASSEQDLYEQYF. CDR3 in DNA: TGCGCCAGCAGTGAACAGGACCTCTACGAGCAGTACTTC.

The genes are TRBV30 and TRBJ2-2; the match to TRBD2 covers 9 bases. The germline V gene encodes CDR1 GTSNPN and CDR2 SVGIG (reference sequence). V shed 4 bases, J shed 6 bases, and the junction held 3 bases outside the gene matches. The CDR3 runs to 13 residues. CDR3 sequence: CAWMGGGAGELFF. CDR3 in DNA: TGTGCCTGGATGGGCGGGGGGGCCGGGGAGCTGTTTTTT.

The CDR3, as DNA: TGTGCCACCACCCAGGGAGGGGGATGGAATCAGCCCCAGCATTTT. Encoded protein: CATTQGGGWNQPQHF. The rearrangement links TRBV15 to TRBJ1-5; D may be TRBD1 (6 bases). Trimming removed 7 bases at V and 4 bases at J, with 17 bases between. This CDR3 contains 15 residues. Germline CDR1 reads LNHNV; CDR2 reads YYDKDF (reference sequence).

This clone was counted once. The CDR3 DNA is TGCGCCAGCAGCTCGGGACTAGCGGACACAGATACGCAGTATTTT. Translating gives CASSSGLADTDTQYF. The V gene is TRBV5-1, the J gene TRBJ2-3; 11 positions agree with TRBD2. The length of the CDR3 is 15 residues. J was trimmed by 2 bases and V by 3 bases; bases with no gene match: 2. From germline, CDR1 is SGHRS and CDR2 YFSETQ.

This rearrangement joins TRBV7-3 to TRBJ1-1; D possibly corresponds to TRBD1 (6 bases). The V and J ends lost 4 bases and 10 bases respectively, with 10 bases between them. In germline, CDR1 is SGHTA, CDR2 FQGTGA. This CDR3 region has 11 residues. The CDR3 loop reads CASSSGQRAFF. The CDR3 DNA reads TGTGCCAGCAGCTCCGGACAGAGAGCTTTCTTT. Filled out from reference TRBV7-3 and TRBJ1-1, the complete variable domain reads GAGVSQTPSNKVTEKGKYVELRCDPISGHTALYWYRQSLGQGPEFLIYFQGTGAADDSGLPNDRFFAVRPEGSVSTLKIQRTERGDSAVYLCASSSGQRAFFGQGTRLTVV.

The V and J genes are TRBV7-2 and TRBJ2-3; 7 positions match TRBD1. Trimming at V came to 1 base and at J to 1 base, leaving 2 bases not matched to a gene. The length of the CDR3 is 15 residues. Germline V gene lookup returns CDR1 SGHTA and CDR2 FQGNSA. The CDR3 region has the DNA TGTGCCAGCAGCTTAGTAACAGGGGGCACAGATACGCAGTATTTT. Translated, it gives CASSLVTGGTDTQYF. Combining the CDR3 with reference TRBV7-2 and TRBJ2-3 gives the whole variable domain GAGVSQSPSNKVTEKGKDVELRCDPISGHTALYWYRQSLGQGLEFLIYFQGNSAPDKSGLPSDRFSAERTGGSVSTLTIQRTQQEDSAVYLCASSLVTGGTDTQYFGPGTRLTVL.

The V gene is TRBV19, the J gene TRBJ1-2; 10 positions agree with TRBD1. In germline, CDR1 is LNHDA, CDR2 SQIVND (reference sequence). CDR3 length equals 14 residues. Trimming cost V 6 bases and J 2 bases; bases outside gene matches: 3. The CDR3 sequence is CASREDRGNYGYTF. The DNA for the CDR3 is TGTGCCAGTAGGGAGGACAGGGGGAACTATGGCTACACCTTC.

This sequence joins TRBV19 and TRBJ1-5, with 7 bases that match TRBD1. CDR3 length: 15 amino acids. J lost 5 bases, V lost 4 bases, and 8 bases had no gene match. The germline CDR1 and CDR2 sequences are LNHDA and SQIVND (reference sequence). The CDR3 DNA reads TGTGCCAGTAGTAGCACAGGGGTCGCGCATCAGCCCCAGCATTTT. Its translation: CASSSTGVAHQPQHF.

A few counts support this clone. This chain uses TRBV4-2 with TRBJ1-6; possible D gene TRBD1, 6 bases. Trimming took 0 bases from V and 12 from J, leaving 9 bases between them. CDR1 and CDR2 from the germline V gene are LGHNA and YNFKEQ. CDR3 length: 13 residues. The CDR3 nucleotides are TGTGCCAGCAGCCAAGAACAGGGAAGACCCCTCCACTTT. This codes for CASSQEQGRPLHF.

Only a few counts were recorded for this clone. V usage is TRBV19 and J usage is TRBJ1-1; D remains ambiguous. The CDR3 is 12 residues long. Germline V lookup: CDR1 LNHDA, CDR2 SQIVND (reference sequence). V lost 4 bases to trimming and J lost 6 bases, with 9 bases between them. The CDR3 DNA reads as TGTGCCAGTAGTAGCGGGAAAGCTGAAGCTTTCTTT. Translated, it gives CASSSGKAEAFF. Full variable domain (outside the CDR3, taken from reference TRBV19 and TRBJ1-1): DGGITQSPKYLFRKEGQNVTLSCEQNLNHDAMYWYRQDPGQGLRLIYYSQIVNDFQKGDIAEGYSVSREKKESFPLTVTSAQKNPTAFYLCASSSGKAEAFFGQGTRLTVV.

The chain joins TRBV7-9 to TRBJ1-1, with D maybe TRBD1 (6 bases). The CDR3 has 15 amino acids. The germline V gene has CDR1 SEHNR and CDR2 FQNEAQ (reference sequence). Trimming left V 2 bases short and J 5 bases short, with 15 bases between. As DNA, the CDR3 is TGTGCCAGCAGCTTACCGGTCGGGCAGGGGACTGAAGCTTTCTTT. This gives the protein CASSLPVGQGTEAFF.

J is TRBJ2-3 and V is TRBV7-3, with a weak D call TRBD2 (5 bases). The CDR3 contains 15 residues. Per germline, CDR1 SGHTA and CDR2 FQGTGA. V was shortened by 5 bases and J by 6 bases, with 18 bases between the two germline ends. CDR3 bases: TGTGCCAGCAGCCCATCGCGGACCCCGGGGGATACGCAGTATTTT. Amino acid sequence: CASSPSRTPGDTQYF.

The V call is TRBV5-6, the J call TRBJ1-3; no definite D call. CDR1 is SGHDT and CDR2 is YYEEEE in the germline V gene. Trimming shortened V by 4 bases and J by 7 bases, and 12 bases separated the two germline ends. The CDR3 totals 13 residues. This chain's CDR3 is CASSPYSVNTIYF. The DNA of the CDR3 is TGTGCCAGCAGCCCGTACTCGGTGAACACCATATATTTT.

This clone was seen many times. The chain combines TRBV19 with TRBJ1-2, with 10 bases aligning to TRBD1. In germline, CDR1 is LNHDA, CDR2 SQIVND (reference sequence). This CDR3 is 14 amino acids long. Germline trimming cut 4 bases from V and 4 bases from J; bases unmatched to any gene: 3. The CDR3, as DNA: TGTGCCAGTAGTACGGACAGGGGGAGCTATGGCTACACCTTC. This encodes CASSTDRGSYGYTF.

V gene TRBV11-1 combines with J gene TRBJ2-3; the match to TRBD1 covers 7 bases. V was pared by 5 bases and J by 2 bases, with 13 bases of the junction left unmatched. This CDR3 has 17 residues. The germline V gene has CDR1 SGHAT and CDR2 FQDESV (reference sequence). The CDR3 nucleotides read TGTGCCAGCAGCCCCCCTGGAATAGGGGGCTACACAGATACGCAGTATTTT. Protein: CASSPPGIGGYTDTQYF.

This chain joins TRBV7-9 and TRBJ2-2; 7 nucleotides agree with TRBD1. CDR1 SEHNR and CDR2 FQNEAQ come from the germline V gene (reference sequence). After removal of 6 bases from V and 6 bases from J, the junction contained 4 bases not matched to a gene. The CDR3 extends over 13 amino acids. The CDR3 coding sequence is TGTGCCAGCAGACCAACAGGGGCCGGGGAGCTGTTTTTT. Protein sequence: CASRPTGAGELFF.

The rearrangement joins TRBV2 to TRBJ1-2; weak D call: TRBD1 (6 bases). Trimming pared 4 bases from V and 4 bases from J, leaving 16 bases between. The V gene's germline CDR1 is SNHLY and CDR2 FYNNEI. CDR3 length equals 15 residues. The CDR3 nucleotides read TGTGCCAGCAGTGGGGAGGGGGAGGGCCTCTATGGCTACACCTTC. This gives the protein CASSGEGEGLYGYTF.

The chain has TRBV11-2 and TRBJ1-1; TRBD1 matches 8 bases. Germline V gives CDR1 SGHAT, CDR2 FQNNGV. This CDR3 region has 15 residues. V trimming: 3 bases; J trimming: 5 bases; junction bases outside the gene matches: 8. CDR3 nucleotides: TGTGCCAGCAGCTTCCCAGGGGGCATTGGGACTGAAGCTTTCTTT. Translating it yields CASSFPGGIGTEAFF.

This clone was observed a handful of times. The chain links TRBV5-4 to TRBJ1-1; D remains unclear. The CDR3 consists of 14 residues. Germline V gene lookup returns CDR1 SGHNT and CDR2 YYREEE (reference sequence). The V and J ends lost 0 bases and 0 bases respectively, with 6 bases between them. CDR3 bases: TGTGCCAGCAGCTTGGTCGGGGTGAACACTGAAGCTTTCTTT. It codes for CASSLVGVNTEAFF.

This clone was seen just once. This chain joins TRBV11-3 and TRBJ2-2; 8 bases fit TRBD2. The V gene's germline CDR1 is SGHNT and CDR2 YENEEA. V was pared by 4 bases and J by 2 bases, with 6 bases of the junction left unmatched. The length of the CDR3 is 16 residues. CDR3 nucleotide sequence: TGTGCCAGCAGCTCCTCCGGGGGGGACAACACCGGGGAGCTGTTTTTT. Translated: CASSSSGGDNTGELFF.

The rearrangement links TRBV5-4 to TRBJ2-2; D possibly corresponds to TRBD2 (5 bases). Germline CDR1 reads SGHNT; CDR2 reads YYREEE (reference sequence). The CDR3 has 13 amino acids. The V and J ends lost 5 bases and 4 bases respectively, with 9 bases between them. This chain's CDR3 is CASREDFTGELFF. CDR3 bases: TGTGCCAGCAGGGAGGACTTCACCGGGGAGCTGTTTTTT.

CDR3: CASSFAGRVNQPQHF. The DNA of the CDR3 is TGTGCCAGCAGTTTCGCCGGCAGGGTCAATCAGCCCCAGCATTTT. This sequence joins TRBV27 and TRBJ1-5; D might be TRBD1 (5 bases). The CDR3 has 15 residues. CDR1 and CDR2 (germline): MNHEY, SMNVEV (reference sequence). Trimming cost V 3 bases and J 3 bases, with 12 bases left between them.

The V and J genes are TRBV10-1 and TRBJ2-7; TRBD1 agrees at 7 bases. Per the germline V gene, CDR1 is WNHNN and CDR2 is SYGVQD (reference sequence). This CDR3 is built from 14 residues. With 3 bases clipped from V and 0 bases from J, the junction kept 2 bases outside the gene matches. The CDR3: CASSDWTGSYEQYF. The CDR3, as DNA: TGCGCCAGCAGTGATTGGACAGGCTCCTACGAGCAGTACTTC.

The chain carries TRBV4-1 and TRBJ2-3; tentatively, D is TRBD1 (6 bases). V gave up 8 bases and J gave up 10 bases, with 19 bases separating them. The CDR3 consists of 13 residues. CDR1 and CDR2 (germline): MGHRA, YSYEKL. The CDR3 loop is CASASTLPGAQYF. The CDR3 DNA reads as TGCGCCAGCGCATCGACCCTCCCAGGGGCGCAGTATTTT.

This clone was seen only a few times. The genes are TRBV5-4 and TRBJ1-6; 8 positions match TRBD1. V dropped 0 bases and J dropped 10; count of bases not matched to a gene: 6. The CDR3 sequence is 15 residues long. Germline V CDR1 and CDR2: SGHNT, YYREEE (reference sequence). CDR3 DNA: TGTGCCAGCAGCTTGGGGAAGGACAGGGCCTCACCCCTCCACTTT. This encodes CASSLGKDRASPLHF.

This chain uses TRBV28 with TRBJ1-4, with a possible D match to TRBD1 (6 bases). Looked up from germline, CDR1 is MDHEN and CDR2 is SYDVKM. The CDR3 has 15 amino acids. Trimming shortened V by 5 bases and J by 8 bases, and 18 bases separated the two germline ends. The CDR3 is CASSPLQGAGEKLFF. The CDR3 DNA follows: TGTGCCAGCAGTCCTCTACAGGGAGCGGGAGAAAAACTGTTTTTT.

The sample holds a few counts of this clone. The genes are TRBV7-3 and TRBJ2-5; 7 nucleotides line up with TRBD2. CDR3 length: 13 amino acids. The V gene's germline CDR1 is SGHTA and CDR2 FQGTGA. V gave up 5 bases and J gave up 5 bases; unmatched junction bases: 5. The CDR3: CASSPTSFETQYF. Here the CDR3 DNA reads TGTGCCAGCAGCCCGACTAGCTTCGAGACCCAGTACTTC. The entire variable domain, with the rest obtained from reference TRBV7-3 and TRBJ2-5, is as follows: GAGVSQTPSNKVTEKGKYVELRCDPISGHTALYWYRQSLGQGPEFLIYFQGTGAADDSGLPNDRFFAVRPEGSVSTLKIQRTERGDSAVYLCASSPTSFETQYFGPGTRLLVL.